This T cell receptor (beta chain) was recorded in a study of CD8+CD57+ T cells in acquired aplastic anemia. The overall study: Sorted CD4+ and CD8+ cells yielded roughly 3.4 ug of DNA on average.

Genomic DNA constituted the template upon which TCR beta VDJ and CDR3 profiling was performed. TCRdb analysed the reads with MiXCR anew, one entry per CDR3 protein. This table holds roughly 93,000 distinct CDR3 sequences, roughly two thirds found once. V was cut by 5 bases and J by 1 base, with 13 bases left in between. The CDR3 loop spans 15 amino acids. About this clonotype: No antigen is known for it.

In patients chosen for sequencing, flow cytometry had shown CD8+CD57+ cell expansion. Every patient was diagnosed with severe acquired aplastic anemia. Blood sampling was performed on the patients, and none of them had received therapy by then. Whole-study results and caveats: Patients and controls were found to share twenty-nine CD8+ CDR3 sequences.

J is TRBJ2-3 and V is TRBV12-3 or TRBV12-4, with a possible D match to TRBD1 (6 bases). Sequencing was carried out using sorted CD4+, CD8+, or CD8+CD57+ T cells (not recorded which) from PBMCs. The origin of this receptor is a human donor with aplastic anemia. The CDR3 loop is CASSIFGQRTDTQYF. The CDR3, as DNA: TGTGCCAGCAGTATCTTTGGACAGCGCACAGATACGCAGTATTTT.